Detailed here is one T cell receptor beta chain. What it binds is not known. The protocol was immunoSEQ multiplex PCR, while the TCRdb copy is restricted to in-frame clones and leaves out a portion. The sample lists about 52,000 clones; 80% to 90% were seen once. This sample was taken from a study of OX40 agonist ivuxolimab in advanced cancers. The wider study: Ivuxolimab was delivered to patients intravenously every 2 weeks at doses spanning 0.01 to 10 mg/kg. Study observations and caveats: Expanded clones tended on average to be more numerous among CD8+ T cells than CD4+. Partly responding patients at 0.1-3.0 mg/kg showed some of the smallest clonal expansion.

This CDR3 spans 14 amino acids. V lost 0 bases and J lost 5, with 5 bases in between. From germline, CDR1 is LGHNA and CDR2 YNFKEQ. This TCR was recovered from an adult with an advanced solid tumor such as melanoma, head and neck, liver or kidney cancer. The V call is TRBV4-2, the J call TRBJ1-6; D unresolved. The source material was CD4+ or CD8+ T cells sorted from blood, sampled in a trial of the OX40 agonist ivuxolimab. CDR3 protein: CASSQERNNSPLHF. In DNA form, the CDR3 reads TGTGCCAGCAGCCAAGAGAGAAATAATTCACCCCTCCACTTT.